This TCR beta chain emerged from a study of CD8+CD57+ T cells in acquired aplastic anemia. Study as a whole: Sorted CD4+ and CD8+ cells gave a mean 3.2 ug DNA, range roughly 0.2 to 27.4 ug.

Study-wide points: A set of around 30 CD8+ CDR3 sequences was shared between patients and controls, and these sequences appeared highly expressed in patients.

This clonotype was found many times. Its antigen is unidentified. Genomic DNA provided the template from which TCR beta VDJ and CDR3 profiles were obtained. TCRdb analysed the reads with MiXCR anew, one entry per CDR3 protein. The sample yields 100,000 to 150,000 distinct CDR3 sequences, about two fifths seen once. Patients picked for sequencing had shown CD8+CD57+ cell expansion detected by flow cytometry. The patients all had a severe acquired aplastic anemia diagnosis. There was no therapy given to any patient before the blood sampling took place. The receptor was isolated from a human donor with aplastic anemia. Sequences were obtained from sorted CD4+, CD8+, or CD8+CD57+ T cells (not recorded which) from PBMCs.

This chain's CDR3 is CASSRLAATQETQYF. The CDR3 nucleotides read TGTGCCAGTAGTAGACTAGCGGCCACCCAAGAGACCCAGTACTTC. This chain links TRBV19 with TRBJ2-5; 9 bases map to TRBD2. Germline loops: CDR1 LNHDA, CDR2 SQIVND (reference sequence). The CDR3 runs to 15 residues. The V segment lost 4 bases and the J segment 1 base; nucleotides outside the gene matches: 4.